The 26 T cell receptor beta chains below come from one sample, sequenced in a study of cytomegalovirus exposure and HLA in healthy donors. Primers included in the PCR were 60 Vbeta and 13 Jbeta primers. Clones were read by immunoSEQ multiplex PCR, and TCRdb kept only the in-frame ones, dropping some. The table includes 90,000 to 150,000 clones, 15% detected once. The specimen sequenced was PBMCs. The receptors come from a woman between 18 and 29 years old in good health and CMV-seronegative.

V is TRBV5-1 and J is TRBJ2-2, with 14 bases matching TRBD2. The CDR3 contains 18 residues. Germline trimming cut 5 bases from V and 6 bases from J; bases unmatched to any gene: 12. Germline CDR1 is SGHRS and CDR2 is YFSETQ. This chain's CDR3 is CASRPSGTSGSFAGELFF. The DNA of the CDR3 is TGCGCCAGCAGACCTTCCGGGACTAGCGGGAGTTTTGCCGGGGAGCTGTTTTTT.

In its sample, this clone was seen a few times. This chain joins TRBV10-1 and TRBJ1-1; 7 bases align to TRBD1. V lost 0 bases, J lost 8 bases, and 9 bases stayed unmatched. Germline V CDR1 and CDR2: WNHNN, SYGVQD (reference sequence). The CDR3 is made up of 15 amino acids. The CDR3 nucleotides read TGCGCCAGCAGTGAGTCTTGGACAGGAGGCCTCGAAGCTTTCTTT. It specifies CASSESWTGGLEAFF.

The chain couples TRBV29-1 to TRBJ2-1, with D possibly being TRBD2 (6 bases). This CDR3 contains 14 residues. CDR1 is SQVTM and CDR2 is ANQGSEA in the germline V gene. Trimming removed 7 bases at V and 0 bases at J, with 13 bases between. The CDR3 sequence: CSETGESSYNEQFF. For the CDR3, the DNA is TGCAGCGAAACGGGGGAGAGCTCCTACAATGAGCAGTTCTTC.

The genes are TRBV6-6 and TRBJ1-4, with 7 bases fitting TRBD1. V shed 6 bases, J shed 4 bases, and the junction held 11 bases outside the gene matches. The CDR3 covers 16 residues. CDR1 is MNHNY and CDR2 is SVGAGI in the germline V gene (reference sequence). This chain's CDR3 is CASRSKMDRYNEKLFF. As DNA, the CDR3 is TGTGCCAGCAGAAGCAAAATGGACAGGTATAATGAAAAACTGTTTTTT.

There are a few counts of this clone. The sample holds other DNA sequences that translate to the same CDR3. V usage is TRBV6-1 and J usage is TRBJ1-6; D might be TRBD1 (6 bases). The CDR3 runs 15 residues. Germline CDR1 reads MNHNS; CDR2 reads SASEGT. V dropped 2 bases and J dropped 7 bases, with 12 bases sitting between them. In nucleotides, the CDR3 is TGTGCCAGCAGTGAAACCCAGGGGAGCAATTCACCCCTCCACTTT. Its translation is CASSETQGSNSPLHF.

This clone came up a few times. J is TRBJ1-4 and V is TRBV7-9; 12 nucleotides align to TRBD1. This CDR3 contains 19 residues. Germline V gene sequence: CDR1 SEHNR, CDR2 FQNEAQ (reference sequence). V dropped 2 bases and J dropped 3; count of bases not matched to a gene: 10. Written as DNA, the CDR3 is TGTGCCAGCAGCTTACACAGAGGGGACAGGGGGCGTTCTAATGAAAAACTGTTTTTT. Translated, it gives CASSLHRGDRGRSNEKLFF.

This chain uses TRBV9 with TRBJ2-5; tentative D call: TRBD2 (6 bases). Looked up from germline, CDR1 is SGDLS and CDR2 is YYNGEE. V shed 2 bases and J shed 9 bases, with 14 bases lying between them. The length of the CDR3 is 13 residues. CDR3 DNA sequence: TGTGCCAGCAGCGTTAGCGGCTCGGGGGCCCAGTACTTC. Protein product: CASSVSGSGAQYF.

This clone was seen only a few times. The chain carries TRBV7-9 and TRBJ2-1, with D hard to call. Germline CDR1 is SEHNR and CDR2 is FQNEAQ (reference sequence). The CDR3 loop spans 12 amino acids. The ends were cut back, 4 bases at V and 4 bases at J, with 5 bases in the middle. The CDR3 coding sequence is TGTGCCAGCAGCTCTAGATACAATGAGCAGTTCTTC. This encodes CASSSRYNEQFF.

This chain joins TRBV4-1 and TRBJ2-7, with 9 bases lining up with TRBD1. Trimming cost V 4 bases and J 5 bases; bases outside gene matches: 9. Germline V gene sequence: CDR1 MGHRA, CDR2 YSYEKL. The CDR3 runs to 15 residues. Here the CDR3 reads CASSPSDRGRDEQYF. The CDR3 region has the DNA TGCGCCAGCAGCCCGTCGGACAGGGGAAGGGACGAGCAGTACTTC.

The chain is built from TRBV5-1 and TRBJ2-2; D possibly corresponds to TRBD1 (6 bases). Per germline, CDR1 SGHRS and CDR2 YFSETQ. CDR3 length: 16 amino acids. The V and J ends lost 1 base and 3 bases respectively, with 13 bases between them. The CDR3 loop reads CASSLLGGSDTGELFF. The CDR3 DNA follows: TGCGCCAGCAGCTTGTTAGGGGGAAGCGACACCGGGGAGCTGTTTTTT.

This clone was seen a few times. The genes are TRBV5-4 and TRBJ1-3; D perhaps matches TRBD1 (6 bases). Trimming removed 3 bases at V and 2 bases at J, with 12 bases between. The CDR3 has 15 residues. Germline CDR1 is SGHNT and CDR2 is YYREEE (reference sequence). The CDR3 sequence: CASSSEPGAGNTIYF. For the CDR3, the DNA is TGTGCCAGCAGCTCAGAGCCAGGGGCTGGAAACACCATATATTTT.

The sample holds a few counts of this clone. Germline and junction disagree at one end, which may indicate a read error. The rearrangement joins TRBV4-3 to TRBJ2-4; TRBD1 agrees at 7 bases. The CDR3 covers 13 residues. Germline CDR1 reads LGHNA; CDR2 reads YSLEER. CDR3 in amino acids: CASSRTLTGETNF. CDR3 bases: TGCGCCAGCAGCCGGACTCTCACAGGGGAGACGAACTTC.

This clone was counted a few times. V gene TRBV9 combines with J gene TRBJ2-3; no clear D gene. The V gene's germline CDR1 is SGDLS and CDR2 YYNGEE. The V and J ends lost 4 bases and 2 bases respectively, with 5 bases between them. The CDR3 is made up of 12 amino acids. CDR3 sequence reads: CASSSHTDTQYF. The CDR3 nucleotides read TGTGCCAGCAGCTCACACACAGATACGCAGTATTTT.

This clone is categorized as medium-sized. This chain links TRBV29-1 with TRBJ1-1; 7 bases fit TRBD1. Trimming at V came to 5 bases and at J to 3 bases, leaving 3 bases not matched to a gene. Germline lookup yields CDR1 SQVTM and CDR2 ANQGSEA. There are 12 residues in the CDR3. CDR3 amino acids: CSVRQGDTEAFF. The CDR3 DNA follows: TGCAGCGTTCGACAGGGAGACACTGAAGCTTTCTTT.

This clone was picked up a small number of times. This sequence joins TRBV7-2 and TRBJ2-7, with D possibly matching TRBD2 (5 bases). There are 15 residues in the CDR3. Germline V CDR1 and CDR2: SGHTA, FQGNSA. V dropped 0 bases and J dropped 0 bases, with 9 bases sitting between them. The CDR3 DNA reads as TGTGCCAGCAGCTTAGCGCAGAGCGGCTCCTACGAGCAGTACTTC. Translating it yields CASSLAQSGSYEQYF.

J is TRBJ1-2 and V is TRBV5-6; D call uncertain. The germline V and J ends were trimmed by 4 bases and 8 bases, with 27 bases remaining between them. CDR1 and CDR2 from the germline V gene are SGHDT and YYEEEE. The CDR3 sequence is 17 residues long. Here the CDR3 DNA reads TGTGCCAGCAGCCATACAACGTCCCGGGAACCCGGGGAAGGCTACACCTTC. Its translation: CASSHTTSREPGEGYTF.

This clone has only a few counts. The chain's CDR3 is CASSSSYEQYF. The DNA of the CDR3 is TGCGCCAGCAGCTCGTCCTACGAGCAGTACTTC. This chain uses TRBV5-1 with TRBJ2-7; no reliable D call. The CDR3 runs to 11 residues. The V end was cut by 3 bases, the J end by 1 base, with 2 bases between. Germline loops: CDR1 SGHRS, CDR2 YFSETQ.

The V and J genes are TRBV28 and TRBJ2-7; 10 positions agree with TRBD1. Germline V gene sequence: CDR1 MDHEN, CDR2 SYDVKM. The CDR3 totals 14 residues. V shed 6 bases and J 7 bases; nucleotides not matched to a gene: 9. DNA for the CDR3: TGTGCCAGCAGGTCCGGGACAGGGGCTCGGGAGCAGTACTTC. Protein sequence: CASRSGTGAREQYF.

This chain uses TRBV9 with TRBJ2-4; weak D call: TRBD1 (5 bases). Germline CDR1 and CDR2: SGDLS and YYNGEE. V lost 10 bases, J lost 8 bases, and 34 bases lay in between. The CDR3 is 18 residues long. CDR3 sequence reads: CAGIGHRESSRRMDIQYF. As DNA, the CDR3 is TGTGCCGGAATAGGACACCGAGAATCAAGCAGAAGGATGGACATTCAGTACTTC.

This clone is deemed medium-sized. This rearrangement joins TRBV6-4 to TRBJ2-1; a possible D gene is TRBD2 (5 bases). CDR1 is MRHNA, CDR2 SNTAGT, per germline. The CDR3 runs to 15 residues. V was shortened by 6 bases and J by 3 bases, with 15 bases between the two germline ends. CDR3 bases: TGTGCCAGCAGCGTGAGCGGAACCGACTACAATGAGCAGTTCTTC. The encoded protein is CASSVSGTDYNEQFF.

This clone was seen a handful of times. The chain combines TRBV28 with TRBJ2-7, with D maybe TRBD1 (5 bases). The germline V gene encodes CDR1 MDHEN and CDR2 SYDVKM. The CDR3 totals 15 residues. Trimming took off 1 base at V and 2 bases at J, with 12 bases between the two ends. CDR3 sequence (DNA): TGTGCCAGCAGTTTATATCTGGACACAACCTACGAGCAGTACTTC. Translating it yields CASSLYLDTTYEQYF.

There are a few counts of this clone. A junction end diverges from the germline sequence, so it may reflect a read error. This sequence joins TRBV27 and TRBJ1-1, with D possibly TRBD1 on 6 matching bases. The CDR3 is 14 amino acids. Germline CDR1 MNHEY, CDR2 SMNVEV (reference sequence). The CDR3 protein is CVSSFRGTNTEAFF. CDR3 coding DNA: TGTGTCAGCAGTTTTAGGGGGACGAACACTGAAGCTTTCTTT.

This clone showed up just a few times. The chain has TRBV4-1 and TRBJ2-2; D is unresolved. Germline CDR1 MGHRA, CDR2 YSYEKL. The CDR3 contains 13 residues. Trimming stripped 4 bases from V and 8 bases from J, with 11 bases between. The CDR3, as DNA: TGCGCCAGCAGCCCCCATCGACTTGGGGAGCTGTTTTTT. Protein: CASSPHRLGELFF.

This sequence joins TRBV5-4 and TRBJ2-1, with TRBD1 identical over 11 bases. V lost 4 bases to trimming and J lost 6 bases; unmatched junction nucleotides: 3. The germline gives CDR1 SGHNT, CDR2 YYREEE (reference sequence). The CDR3 sequence is 14 residues long. CDR3: CASSPGTGGNEQFF. The CDR3 DNA follows: TGTGCCAGCAGCCCCGGGACAGGGGGCAATGAGCAGTTCTTC.

This clone was counted a few times. The rearrangement joins TRBV19 to TRBJ2-4; 8 bases are shared with TRBD1. The V gene end was trimmed by 3 bases and the J gene end by 15 bases; junction bases not matched to a gene: 7. The CDR3 runs to 12 residues. Germline CDR1 is LNHDA and CDR2 is SQIVND (reference sequence). This chain's CDR3 is CASSIAGQGLYF. CDR3 nucleotides: TGTGCCAGTAGTATCGCAGGACAGGGACTGTACTTC.

As regards this clone: The junction differs from germline at one of its ends, possibly a read error. V and J are TRBV4-3 and TRBJ2-1, with 8 bases that match TRBD1. The CDR3 extends over 14 amino acids. CDR1 and CDR2 from the germline V gene are LGHNA and YSLEER. The CDR3 reads CASRQGQGHNEQFF. The CDR3 DNA follows: TGCGCCAGCAGACAAGGACAGGGTCACAATGAGCAGTTCTTC.